This entry lists 5 T cell receptor beta chains sequenced from one sample in a study of blood T cell repertoires in COVID-19. Measured with immunoSEQ multiplex PCR; TCRdb has only the in-frame clones, and not every one. The repertoire has approximately 300,000 clones, roughly 85% of them found once; the top ten carry 1.5% to 2%. Input material: PBMCs or T cells enriched from blood (not recorded which). The receptors here all came from a woman aged 25 to 39 who had been exposed to COVID-19.

The chain recombines TRBV12-5 with TRBJ2-4; TRBD1 is a possible D gene (5 bases). Germline loops: CDR1 LGHNT, CDR2 FRNRAP. V lost 5 bases and J lost 0, with 14 bases in between. There are 16 residues in the CDR3. The CDR3 DNA sequence: TGTGCTAGTGGTCTCAGACAGATACGAGCCAAAAACATTCAGTACTTC. Residues: CASGLRQIRAKNIQYF.

This clone was counted only a few times. The chain combines TRBV27 with TRBJ2-1, with 15 bases lining up with TRBD2. This CDR3 comprises 18 residues. Germline-derived CDR1 and CDR2 are MNHEY and SMNVEV (reference sequence). V lost 3 bases and J lost 0; bases outside the gene matches: 3. The CDR3 nucleotides are TGTGCCAGCAGTTTGGGGACTAGCGGGAGGAGCTCCTACAATGAGCAGTTCTTC. This sequence encodes CASSLGTSGRSSYNEQFF.

The chain carries TRBV19 and TRBJ1-5; 9 bases are a match to TRBD1. The CDR3 is 13 residues long. Per germline, CDR1 LNHDA and CDR2 SQIVND (reference sequence). V dropped 7 bases and J dropped 7; count of bases not matched to a gene: 5. The CDR3 nucleotides are TGTGCCAGTACCAAGGACAGGGGACAGCCCCAGCATTTT. This translates into CASTKDRGQPQHF.

This clone occurred once. The V call is TRBV4-1, the J call TRBJ1-1; D ambiguous. Germline CDR1 reads MGHRA; CDR2 reads YSYEKL. The CDR3 length is 15 residues. V was cut by 1 base and J by 1 base, with 10 bases left in between. The CDR3 loop reads CASSQVGVGNTEAFF. The CDR3 nucleotides are TGCGCCAGCAGCCAAGTCGGGGTGGGGAACACTGAAGCTTTCTTT.

The chain has TRBV19 and TRBJ2-2; tentatively, D is TRBD2 (5 bases). CDR1 and CDR2 (germline): LNHDA, SQIVND (reference sequence). CDR3 length: 11 residues. The CDR3 loop reads CATGYTGELFF. In nucleotides, the CDR3 is TGTGCTACGGGGTACACCGGGGAGCTGTTTTTT.